The 17 T cell receptor beta chains given below trace back to one sample, sequenced in a study of T cells after yellow fever vaccination. TCRdb ran MiXCR on the 5' RACE reads and lists one entry per CDR3 protein. The sample consists of some 150,000 distinct CDR3 sequences, 9.3% of them appearing once. Here the sequenced sample was CD8+ T cells sorted from PBMCs, taken 45 days after the yellow fever booster vaccination. All receptors derive from a man aged 18 to 30 who received the YFV17D yellow fever vaccine.

The rearrangement joins TRBV5-1 to TRBJ1-1; D is undetermined. Germline V gives CDR1 SGHRS, CDR2 YFSETQ. The length of the CDR3 is 14 residues. Between the trimmed V and J ends, which lost 1 base and 3 bases, there was a span of 10 bases. CDR3 residues: CASSLSKVDTEAFF. The CDR3 bases are TGCGCCAGCAGCTTGTCGAAGGTGGACACTGAAGCTTTCTTT. Full variable domain (rest looked up from reference TRBV5-1 and TRBJ1-1): KAGVTQTPRYLIKTRGQQVTLSCSPISGHRSVSWYQQTPGQGLQFLFEYFSETQRNKGNFPGRFSGRQFSNSRSEMNVSTLELGDSALYLCASSLSKVDTEAFFGQGTRLTVV.

V is TRBV5-5 and J is TRBJ2-7; TRBD1 or TRBD2 may be the D gene (6 bases each). The V end was cut by 4 bases, the J end by 5 bases, with 13 bases between. This CDR3 contains 13 residues. Germline CDR1 is SGHKS and CDR2 is YYEKEE (reference sequence). The CDR3 spells CASSQGGLDEQYF. The DNA for the CDR3 is TGTGCCAGCAGCCAAGGGGGGCTTGACGAGCAGTACTTC.

The chain carries TRBV5-6 and TRBJ2-7; D ambiguous. Germline V lookup: CDR1 SGHDT, CDR2 YYEEEE. The V and J ends lost 3 bases and 4 bases respectively, with 8 bases between them. CDR3 length equals 12 residues. CDR3 region: CASSSGGYEQYV. CDR3 coding DNA: TGTGCCAGCAGCTCTGGTGGATACGAGCAGTACGTC.

This chain joins TRBV12-3 or TRBV12-4 and TRBJ2-2, with D uncertain. Trimming stripped 3 bases from V and 3 bases from J, with 8 bases between. The CDR3 spans 14 residues. The chain's CDR3 is CASSFPHYTGELFF. Written as DNA, the CDR3 is TGTGCCAGCAGTTTTCCCCACTACACCGGGGAGCTGTTTTTT.

This rearrangement joins TRBV2 to TRBJ2-7, with 7 bases matching TRBD1. Per the germline V gene, CDR1 is SNHLY and CDR2 is FYNNEI. CDR3 length equals 13 residues. The V and J ends lost 6 bases and 1 base, in that order; junction bases with no gene match: 3. CDR3 bases: TGTGCCAGCAGACGGACAGGTTCCTACGAGCAGTACGTC. Protein: CASRRTGSYEQYV.

This chain connects TRBV10-3 to TRBJ1-5; D is uncertain. Germline CDR1 and CDR2: ENHRY and SYGVKD. Trimming cost V 7 bases and J 1 base, with 8 bases left between them. The CDR3 sequence is 13 residues long. Here the CDR3 DNA reads TGTGCCATCAACGATAAGAGCAATCAGCCCCAGCATTTT. It translates to CAINDKSNQPQHF.

This clonotype was recorded at least ten times. The CDR3: CASSWTSGGYEQFF. The CDR3 coding sequence is TGCGCCAGCAGCTGGACTAGCGGGGGTTATGAGCAGTTCTTC. The J gene is TRBJ2-1, the V gene TRBV5-1, with 13 bases that match TRBD2. The germline gives CDR1 SGHRS, CDR2 YFSETQ. The CDR3 runs 14 residues. With V trimmed by 3 bases and J by 8 bases, 2 bases remained unmatched.

This clonotype was detected only a few times. V and J are TRBV6-1 and TRBJ2-3; tentatively, D is TRBD1 or TRBD2 (6 bases each). V lost 4 bases to trimming and J lost 5 bases, with 16 bases between them. Germline loops: CDR1 MNHNS, CDR2 SASEGT. This CDR3 region has 15 residues. In nucleotides, the CDR3 is TGTGCCAGCAGTGTTGAGGGGGGCCATGGAGATACGCAGTATTTT. Protein product: CASSVEGGHGDTQYF.

Many counts were recorded for this clonotype. The rearrangement joins TRBV7-9 to TRBJ2-7; the D is unclear. Per the germline V gene, CDR1 is SEHNR and CDR2 is FQNEAQ (reference sequence). The V and J ends lost 5 bases and 5 bases respectively, with 10 bases between them. The CDR3 consists of 12 residues. The CDR3 is CASSPRPHEQYF. As DNA, the CDR3 is TGTGCCAGCAGCCCCCGTCCCCACGAGCAGTACTTC.

This clonotype came up many times. The chain joins TRBV9 to TRBJ1-1; 9 bases line up with TRBD1. Germline V gene data show CDR1 as SGDLS and CDR2 as YYNGEE. This CDR3 spans 15 amino acids. The V and J ends lost 3 bases and 7 bases, in that order; junction bases with no gene match: 10. CDR3 region: CASSAWDRENSEAFF. The DNA for the CDR3 is TGTGCCAGCAGCGCTTGGGACAGGGAAAATAGTGAAGCTTTCTTT.

In its sample, this clonotype was seen many times. The chain combines TRBV29-1 with TRBJ2-2; no clear D gene. V lost 5 bases to trimming and J lost 0 bases, with 7 bases between them. Germline CDR1 SQVTM, CDR2 ANQGSEA. The CDR3 is 13 residues long. The CDR3: CSVTPTNTGELFF. Here the CDR3 DNA reads TGCAGCGTTACTCCTACGAACACCGGGGAGCTGTTTTTT.

This clonotype has only a few counts. The chain recombines TRBV12-3 or TRBV12-4 with TRBJ2-7; a weak D match, TRBD2 (5 bases). The CDR3 consists of 12 residues. Trimming removed 8 bases at V and 0 bases at J, with 8 bases between. The CDR3 DNA reads TGTGCCAGCGGAGCGGACTCCTACGAGCAGTACTTC. It is translated as CASGADSYEQYF.

The V and J genes are TRBV27 and TRBJ2-1; D remains unclear. From germline, CDR1 is MNHEY and CDR2 SMNVEV (reference sequence). V lost 3 bases to trimming and J lost 7 bases, with 10 bases between them. The CDR3 length is 13 residues. The CDR3 region has the DNA TGTGCCAGCAGTTTCGGACCGCTTAATGAGCAGTTCTTC. Translating gives CASSFGPLNEQFF.

This clonotype was observed a handful of times. V and J are TRBV7-9 and TRBJ1-6, with no clear D. The length of the CDR3 is 12 residues. The germline V gene has CDR1 SEHNR and CDR2 FQNEAQ (reference sequence). Trimming removed 1 base from V and 9 bases from J, with 4 bases in between. The DNA of the CDR3 is TGTGCCAGCAGCTTAGGGGGTTCACCCCTCCACTTT. This translates into CASSLGGSPLHF.

This chain links TRBV4-3 with TRBJ1-6, with D hard to call. Looked up from germline, CDR1 is LGHNA and CDR2 is YSLEER. The V gene lost 0 bases and the J gene lost 7 bases, with 10 bases spanning the gap. The CDR3 is 15 residues long. For the CDR3, the DNA is TGCGCCAGCAGCCAAGATCGGGCACGCAATTCACCCCTCCACTTT. Translating it yields CASSQDRARNSPLHF.

This clonotype was detected only once. This rearrangement joins TRBV3-1 to TRBJ1-2; TRBD1 agrees at 9 bases. With 10 bases clipped from V and 2 bases from J, the junction kept 8 bases outside the gene matches. CDR1 and CDR2 from the germline V gene are LGHDT and YNNKEL (reference sequence). The CDR3 is 14 amino acids. The CDR3 region has the DNA TGTGCCACCCGGGGGGACAGGGCCAACTATGGCTACACCTTC. Encoded protein: CATRGDRANYGYTF. The variable domain in full, with the rest retrieved from reference TRBV3-1 and TRBJ1-2, is DTAVSQTPKYLVTQMGNDKSIKCEQNLGHDTMYWYKQDSKKFLKIMFSYNNKELIINETVPNRFSPKSPDKAHLNLHINSLELGDSAVYFCATRGDRANYGYTFGSGTRLTVV.

This clonotype was picked up a small number of times. The J gene is TRBJ2-7, the V gene TRBV6-5; no clear D. V lost 5 bases and J 2 bases, leaving 7 bases between the germline ends. This CDR3 spans 12 amino acids. Per the germline V gene, CDR1 is MNHEY and CDR2 is SVGAGI. The CDR3 is CASSRDPYEQYF. Written as DNA, the CDR3 is TGTGCCAGCAGTAGGGATCCCTACGAGCAGTACTTC.